What follows are 16 T cell receptor beta chains derived from one specimen sequenced in a study of blood T cells in healthy people across ages. PCR was performed a second time for roughly 7 to 12 cycles using a sample-barcoded 5' primer and a J-beta primer mix. TCRdb ran MiXCR on the 5' RACE reads and lists one entry per CDR3 protein. In the table there are approximately 1.5 million distinct CDR3 sequences, about 45% of which are singletons. The sequenced material came from blood. The receptors stem from a young woman in good health.

The chain has TRBV29-1 and TRBJ2-7; D possibly matches TRBD1 or TRBD2 (5 bases each). The CDR3 has 13 residues. Germline V CDR1 and CDR2: SQVTM, ANQGSEA. V lost 2 bases and J lost 6, with 14 bases in between. The CDR3 sequence is CSVERGAGSEQYF. The CDR3 bases are TGCAGCGTTGAAAGGGGAGCCGGGTCCGAGCAGTACTTC.

The V and J genes are TRBV7-8 and TRBJ2-1; the D gene could be TRBD1 or TRBD2 (5 bases each). V shed 3 bases and J shed 4 bases, with 13 bases lying between them. The germline V gene has CDR1 SGHVS and CDR2 FQNEAQ. CDR3 size: 15 residues. The CDR3, as DNA: TGTGCCAGCAGCTTTCCCCGGGACGGGTACAATGAGCAGTTCTTC. This translates into CASSFPRDGYNEQFF.

This chain joins TRBV12-3 or TRBV12-4 and TRBJ2-4; D is uncertain. This CDR3 is built from 12 residues. Trimming stripped 7 bases from V and 8 bases from J, with 12 bases between. DNA for the CDR3: TGTGCCAGCACCCCTGGTCGGGACATTCAGTACTTC. Residues: CASTPGRDIQYF.

This clonotype was recorded a few times. The CDR3: CSVEGGRTTDTQYF. The DNA of the CDR3 is TGCAGCGTTGAAGGCGGGAGGACCACAGATACGCAGTATTTT. The rearrangement uses TRBV29-1 and TRBJ2-3; 8 bases fit TRBD2. CDR3 length: 14 amino acids. The ends lost 1 base at V and 2 bases at J; junction bases unmatched: 2. In germline, CDR1 is SQVTM, CDR2 ANQGSEA.

The CDR3 sequence: CAWSVRENQPQHF. Here the CDR3 DNA reads TGTGCCTGGAGTGTACGGGAGAATCAGCCCCAGCATTTT. This chain joins TRBV30 and TRBJ1-5; no reliable D call. Trimming took 0 bases from V and 4 from J, leaving 7 bases between them. The CDR3 loop spans 13 amino acids. Per the germline V gene, CDR1 is GTSNPN and CDR2 is SVGIG (reference sequence).

The rearrangement joins TRBV6-6 to TRBJ1-3; D gene unclear. Looked up from germline, CDR1 is MNHNY and CDR2 is SVGAGI (reference sequence). The CDR3 is 11 residues long. V shed 9 bases and J shed 7 bases, with 10 bases lying between them. The CDR3 reads CASLSGNTIYF. The CDR3 coding sequence is TGTGCCAGTCTGTCGGGGAACACCATATATTTT.

This clonotype was counted a few times. V is TRBV5-1 and J is TRBJ2-7; 7 bases align to TRBD2. Per germline, CDR1 SGHRS and CDR2 YFSETQ. The J segment lost 0 bases and the V segment lost 7 bases, leaving 7 bases of the junction unmatched. The CDR3 loop spans 14 amino acids. CDR3 loop: CASQWGGTSYEQYF. CDR3 DNA: TGCGCCAGCCAGTGGGGGGGAACCTCCTACGAGCAGTACTTC.

V is TRBV7-9 and J is TRBJ1-2; 7 positions match TRBD1. Germline V gives CDR1 SEHNR, CDR2 FQNEAQ (reference sequence). The CDR3 extends over 18 amino acids. Germline trimming cut 1 base from V and 2 bases from J; bases unmatched to any gene: 13. CDR3 DNA: TGTGCCAGCAGCTTAGGAGAGCGGGACAGCCATTTCAACTATGGCTACACCTTC. Residues: CASSLGERDSHFNYGYTF.

This clonotype came up a few times. The chain is built from TRBV4-1 and TRBJ2-5, with 11 positions matching TRBD2. Germline values: CDR1 MGHRA, CDR2 YSYEKL. The CDR3 spans 17 residues. V shed 4 bases and J 5 bases; nucleotides not matched to a gene: 12. The CDR3 loop is CASSPRTSGPLWETQYF. Written as DNA, the CDR3 is TGCGCCAGCAGCCCCCGGACTAGCGGGCCCCTTTGGGAGACCCAGTACTTC.

This rearrangement joins TRBV2 to TRBJ1-2; 7 bases align to TRBD1. The CDR3 sequence is 12 residues long. The trim removed 9 bases at V and 2 bases at J, leaving 3 bases unmatched. From germline, CDR1 is SNHLY and CDR2 FYNNEI. The CDR3 spells CASQQGNYGYTF. In DNA, the CDR3 is TGTGCCAGTCAACAGGGGAACTATGGCTACACCTTC.

This clonotype occurred a few times. As DNA, the CDR3 is TGTGCCACCAGCAGAGAAAGCGGGAGGGCCGGAGAGCAGTTCTTC. Its protein product is CATSRESGRAGEQFF. The rearrangement joins TRBV15 to TRBJ2-1, with 10 bases identical to TRBD2. V lost 0 bases to trimming and J lost 10 bases; unmatched junction nucleotides: 6. CDR3 length: 15 amino acids. Germline assignment: CDR1 LNHNV and CDR2 YYDKDF (reference sequence).

This clonotype was recorded only once. J is TRBJ2-2 and V is TRBV12-3 or TRBV12-4, with 8 positions matching TRBD1. The CDR3 is made up of 16 amino acids. J gave up 1 base and V 6 bases, and 7 bases lay outside the gene matches. DNA of the CDR3: TGTGCCAGCAGACACCGGACAGGGAAGAACACCGGGGAGCTGTTTTTT. As protein: CASRHRTGKNTGELFF.

This clonotype was seen more than once but under ten times. The V call is TRBV29-1, the J call TRBJ2-1; D is unresolved. Germline values: CDR1 SQVTM, CDR2 ANQGSEA. This CDR3 region has 18 residues. Trimming pared 3 bases from V and 0 bases from J, leaving 21 bases between. DNA for the CDR3: TGCAGCGTTGATATTATTCCCGTTGGGCGGTCCTCCTACAATGAGCAGTTCTTC. This codes for CSVDIIPVGRSSYNEQFF.

The chain joins TRBV29-1 to TRBJ1-4, with a possible D match to TRBD1 (5 bases). Trimming took off 6 bases at V and 8 bases at J, with 13 bases between the two ends. The germline CDR1 and CDR2 sequences are SQVTM and ANQGSEA. The CDR3 contains 12 residues. CDR3 protein: CSVYSPGEKLFF. Written as DNA, the CDR3 is TGCAGCGTCTATTCCCCAGGGGAAAAACTGTTTTTT.

In regard to this clonotype: The junction departs from the called germline gene at one end, perhaps through a read error. The V and J genes are TRBV27 and TRBJ1-2; D possibly corresponds to TRBD1 (6 bases). In germline, CDR1 is MNHEY, CDR2 SMNVEV (reference sequence). This CDR3 has 15 amino acids. The CDR3 coding sequence is TGTGCCAGCAGCCTACAGGGCCTAACTAACTATGGCTACATCTTC. Encoded protein: CASSLQGLTNYGYIF.

The chain carries TRBV9 and TRBJ2-7, with 10 bases identical to TRBD1. The V and J ends lost 0 bases and 0 bases, in that order; junction bases with no gene match: 3. The germline V gene encodes CDR1 SGDLS and CDR2 YYNGEE. The CDR3 sequence is 16 residues long. The DNA for the CDR3 is TGTGCCAGCAGCGTAGCGGGACAGGGGAGCTCCTACGAGCAGTACTTC. Its translation: CASSVAGQGSSYEQYF.